The rows below give T cell receptor beta chains drawn from one sample of a study of vaccination and CD4 T cells after COVID-19. No antigen is known for these receptors. TCRdb called the PCR reads again in MiXCR, with one record for every CDR3 protein. The data show about 13,000 distinct CDR3 sequences, around 56% seen once. Sequencing was performed on CD4+ T cells from blood, cultured in vitro. The source of these receptors is a human donor who had recovered from COVID-19. Both conserved end residues are part of each CDR3. A D gene is named only where the DNA matches it firmly. Expanded clones are given a class, and other clones once, few, many or no size at all.

clone_size | j_call | d_call | v_call | cdr3_aa | cdr3_nt
medium-sized | TRBJ2-5 | TRBD2 | TRBV24-1 | CATSEGLAGVFQETQYF | TGTGCCACCAGTGAGGGACTAGCGGGAGTATTCCAGGAGACCCAGTACTTC
few | TRBJ1-5 | TRBD1 | TRBV27 | CASSVQGNLAQQPQHF | TGTGCCAGCAGTGTACAGGGGAACTTAGCTCAACAGCCCCAGCATTTT
NA | TRBJ1-2 | NA | TRBV25-1 | CASRQGGLYGYTF | TGTGCCAGCAGACAGGGTGGGTTGTATGGCTACACCTTC
NA | TRBJ2-1 | TRBD2 | TRBV15 | CATSSPGTSGRPTYNEQFF | TGTGCCACCAGCTCTCCCGGGACTAGCGGGAGACCTACCTACAATGAGCAGTTCTTC
few | TRBJ1-1 | NA | TRBV20-1 | CSARPQFIRDPSFRKAFF | TGCAGTGCTAGACCGCAATTTATCCGGGACCCCTCTTTTCGAAAAGCTTTCTTT
NA | TRBJ1-2 | TRBD1 | TRBV30 | CAWSAQGQGANYGYTF | TGTGCCTGGAGTGCACAGGGACAGGGGGCAAACTATGGCTACACCTTC
few | TRBJ2-1 | NA | TRBV6-5 | CASSYDVGEQFF | TGTGCCAGCAGTTATGACGTGGGTGAGCAGTTCTTC
NA | TRBJ2-1 | TRBD1 | TRBV20-1 | CSARGDSLWRSSYNEQFF | TGCAGTGCTAGGGGGGACAGTCTATGGAGGAGCTCCTACAATGAGCAGTTCTTC
NA | TRBJ2-1 | NA | TRBV24-1 | CATRAGNPHNEQFF | TGTGCCACCAGGGCAGGGAATCCCCACAATGAGCAGTTCTTC
NA | TRBJ1-4 | NA | TRBV20-1 | CSALGLNEKLFF | TGCAGTGCCCTGGGACTTAATGAAAAACTGTTTTTT
NA | TRBJ1-5 | TRBD1 | TRBV6-1 | CASSGGTGSHNSNQPQHF | TGTGCCAGCAGTGGCGGGACAGGGAGTCACAATAGCAATCAGCCCCAGCATTTT
NA | TRBJ2-1 | TRBD2 | TRBV20-1 | CSARTSGSGGYNEQFF | TGCAGTGCCAGGACTAGCGGGAGCGGGGGCTACAATGAGCAGTTCTTC
few | TRBJ1-2 | NA | TRBV11-2 | CASRPAGDNYGYTF | TGTGCCAGCCGGCCTGCAGGGGATAACTATGGCTACACCTTC
few | TRBJ1-5 | NA | TRBV30 | CAWSSGGSGLGNQPQHF | TGTGCCTGGAGCAGCGGGGGGAGCGGGTTGGGCAATCAGCCCCAGCATTTT
few | TRBJ2-2 | TRBD2 | TRBV28 | CASSLGTSGRNGELFF | TGTGCCAGCAGTTTAGGGACTAGCGGGAGAAACGGGGAGCTGTTTTTT
NA | TRBJ2-3 | TRBD2 | TRBV7-2 | CASSSRSSGRGDTQYF | TGTGCCAGCAGCTCCAGATCTAGCGGGAGGGGGGATACGCAGTATTTT
few | TRBJ2-3 | NA | TRBV12-3/TRBV12-4 | CASSPGLATDTQYF | TGTGCCAGCAGCCCGGGGCTTGCCACAGATACGCAGTATTTT
NA | TRBJ2-7 | TRBD2 | TRBV6-2/TRBV6-3 | CASSYSKGLAGVPYEQYF | TGTGCCAGCAGTTACTCGAAGGGACTAGCGGGGGTCCCCTACGAGCAGTACTTC
once | TRBJ2-2 | NA | TRBV28 | CASSPRVGELFF | TGTGCCAGCAGTCCAAGGGTCGGGGAGCTGTTTTTT
NA | TRBJ2-2 | TRBD1 | TRBV5-1 | CASSLGTGVTTGELFF | TGCGCCAGCAGCTTGGGGACAGGGGTTACCACCGGGGAGCTGTTTTTT
NA | TRBJ1-1 | TRBD1 | TRBV6-1 | CASSGTGRYAEAFF | TGTGCCAGCAGTGGGACAGGGAGGTACGCTGAAGCTTTCTTT
NA | TRBJ1-3 | TRBD1 | TRBV10-3 | CAIKDATGGSGNTIYF | TGTGCCATCAAAGACGCAACAGGGGGCTCTGGAAACACCATATATTTT
NA | TRBJ2-2 | NA | TRBV15 | CATSRDDKFTGELFF | TGTGCCACCAGCAGAGATGACAAGTTCACCGGGGAGCTGTTTTTT